Shown below are 18 T cell receptor beta chains from a single sample sequenced in a study of shared clonotypes between healthy human individuals. Generated by immunoSEQ multiplex PCR, the TCRdb table keeps only in-frame clones and is missing some. The profile shows about 600,000 clones, 97% of them singletons. Sequencing was carried out using naive CD4+ T cells sorted from blood. The subset is: CD45RA+ positively selected. These receptors came from a woman between 25 and 40 years old in good health.

V usage is TRBV6-5 and J usage is TRBJ1-5, with D possibly matching TRBD1 (5 bases). Germline assignment: CDR1 MNHEY and CDR2 SVGAGI. CDR3 length equals 15 residues. V was clipped by 6 bases and J by 4 bases, with 16 bases between them. For the CDR3, the DNA is TGTGCCAGCAGCATGGGAGGTGGGACGAATCAGCCCCAGCATTTT. Translation: CASSMGGGTNQPQHF.

The V call is TRBV5-1, the J call TRBJ1-2, with TRBD1 identical over 11 bases. Per germline, CDR1 SGHRS and CDR2 YFSETQ. This CDR3 is built from 14 residues. The ends lost 4 bases at V and 5 bases at J; junction bases unmatched: 4. CDR3 nucleotide sequence: TGCGCCAGCAGCCACGGACAGGGGGCTTATGGCTACACCTTC. Amino acids: CASSHGQGAYGYTF.

This clone was counted between two and nine times. This sequence joins TRBV27 and TRBJ1-1; D remains unclear. The length of the CDR3 is 14 residues. CDR1 is MNHEY, CDR2 SMNVEV, per germline (reference sequence). V was cut by 5 bases and J by 5 bases, with 15 bases left in between. In DNA form, the CDR3 reads TGTGCCAGCAGTACGATAACCCAAGGGACTGAAGCTTTCTTT. It encodes CASSTITQGTEAFF.

V gene TRBV6-1 combines with J gene TRBJ2-7; D is uncertain. CDR1 is MNHNS, CDR2 SASEGT, per germline. Trimming cost V 4 bases and J 5 bases, with 6 bases left between them. CDR3 length equals 11 residues. CDR3: CASSGTDEQYF. The CDR3 bases are TGTGCCAGCAGTGGGACGGACGAGCAGTACTTC.

The rearrangement uses TRBV28 and TRBJ1-3; 7 bases align to TRBD1. V dropped 7 bases and J dropped 2; count of bases not matched to a gene: 5. Germline CDR1 is MDHEN and CDR2 is SYDVKM. The CDR3 has 14 residues. The CDR3 sequence: CASTPDRAGNTIYF. In nucleotides, the CDR3 is TGTGCCAGCACTCCCGACAGGGCTGGAAACACCATATATTTT. Supplemented by reference TRBV28 and TRBJ1-3, the full variable domain reads DVKVTQSSRYLVKRTGEKVFLECVQDMDHENMFWYRQDPGLGLRLIYFSYDVKMKEKGDIPEGYSVSREKKERFSLILESASTNQTSMYLCASTPDRAGNTIYFGEGSWLTVV.

The J gene is TRBJ1-3, the V gene TRBV15, with D unresolved. CDR3 length equals 20 residues. V lost 0 bases to trimming and J lost 0 bases, with 21 bases between them. Germline CDR1 LNHNV, CDR2 YYDKDF (reference sequence). DNA of the CDR3: TGTGCCACCAGCAGAGAGTTGGGCAGGAGCCTCGAAGTCTCTGGAAACACCATATATTTT. Amino acids: CATSRELGRSLEVSGNTIYF.

The CDR3 loop is CASSPGLAIYF. Here the CDR3 DNA reads TGTGCCAGCAGCCCGGGACTAGCGATCTACTTC. The V gene is TRBV11-2, the J gene TRBJ2-7, with 10 positions matching TRBD2. Germline V gene sequence: CDR1 SGHAT, CDR2 FQNNGV. The CDR3 spans 11 residues. J was trimmed by 13 bases and V by 5 bases; bases with no gene match: 5.

In nucleotides, the CDR3 is TGTGCCAGCAGCACCGGGACCCCGAGGGAGACCCAGTACTTC. Translating it yields CASSTGTPRETQYF. The chain joins TRBV21-1 to TRBJ2-5. TRBV21-1 is a pseudogene. The CDR3 contains 14 residues.

The J gene is TRBJ2-7, the V gene TRBV11-2; TRBD2 agrees at 12 bases. The CDR3 contains 15 residues. CDR1 SGHAT and CDR2 FQNNGV come from the germline V gene. V shed 5 bases and J 2 bases; nucleotides not matched to a gene: 4. CDR3 protein: CASSPGLAGTYEQYF. CDR3 coding DNA: TGTGCCAGCAGCCCGGGACTAGCGGGTACCTACGAGCAGTACTTC. Together with reference TRBV11-2 and TRBJ2-7, the CDR3 gives the full variable domain: EAGVAQSPRYKIIEKRQSVAFWCNPISGHATLYWYQQILGQGPKLLIQFQNNGVVDDSQLPKDRFSAERLKGVDSTLKIQPAKLEDSAVYLCASSPGLAGTYEQYFGPGTRLTVT.

This sequence joins TRBV7-8 and TRBJ2-3; D is unresolved. Germline V gives CDR1 SGHVS, CDR2 FQNEAQ. V was clipped by 5 bases and J by 0 bases, with 9 bases between them. CDR3 length: 14 amino acids. CDR3 in DNA: TGTGCCAGCAGCGGACGTGTGAGCACAGATACGCAGTATTTT. Translating it yields CASSGRVSTDTQYF.

This chain joins TRBV28 and TRBJ2-5, with D perhaps TRBD1 (5 bases). V was trimmed by 2 bases and J by 5 bases, leaving 21 bases between them. The CDR3 sequence is 17 residues long. Germline CDR1 and CDR2: MDHEN and SYDVKM. Here the CDR3 reads CASSLLLGAREGETQYF. For the CDR3, the DNA is TGTGCCAGCAGTTTACTCCTAGGGGCCAGGGAAGGCGAGACCCAGTACTTC.

This rearrangement joins TRBV28 to TRBJ1-2; TRBD1 might be the D (5 bases). CDR3 size: 12 residues. Germline values: CDR1 MDHEN, CDR2 SYDVKM. The V gene lost 7 bases and the J gene lost 2 bases, with 8 bases spanning the gap. The CDR3 coding sequence is TGTGCCAGCAACAGGTTCAACTATGGCTACACCTTC. This translates into CASNRFNYGYTF.

The V call is TRBV7-2, the J call TRBJ1-2; D possibly corresponds to TRBD1 (5 bases). Germline V gene sequence: CDR1 SGHTA, CDR2 FQGNSA. There are 16 residues in the CDR3. Trimming stripped 4 bases from V and 2 bases from J, with 17 bases between. The DNA of the CDR3 is TGTGCCAGCAGCTCATCGCCCGCCGGGGGAAACTATGGCTACACCTTC. Protein product: CASSSSPAGGNYGYTF.

J is TRBJ2-3 and V is TRBV19, with 9 bases lining up with TRBD1. CDR1 and CDR2 from the germline V gene are LNHDA and SQIVND (reference sequence). CDR3 length equals 16 residues. V shed 5 bases and J 3 bases; nucleotides not matched to a gene: 9. The DNA of the CDR3 is TGTGCCAGTAGTCCCAACAGGGGGCGCGGGACAGATACGCAGTATTTT. Residues: CASSPNRGRGTDTQYF.

Notes on this clone: The conserved phenylalanine or tryptophan is not found at the CDR3 terminus, so this likely reflects a read error. The DNA is omitted, as the CDR3 cannot be located on it reliably, and the CDR3 follows TCRdb's listing. The chain is built from TRBV28 and TRBJ1-1; the table's D call, TRBD1, has no DNA check behind it. Per germline, CDR1 MDHEN and CDR2 SYDVKM. The CDR3 totals 14 residues, both ends included. The chain's CDR3 is CASSATRDKKHRFD.

The J gene is TRBJ2-7, the V gene TRBV29-1; tentative D call: TRBD1 (6 bases). The V gene's germline CDR1 is SQVTM and CDR2 ANQGSEA. The V and J ends lost 4 bases and 4 bases respectively, with 11 bases between them. CDR3 length equals 12 residues. The CDR3 loop is CSVGGTPYEQYF. CDR3 sequence (DNA): TGCAGCGTTGGGGGGACACCTTACGAGCAGTACTTC.

This chain joins TRBV4-1 and TRBJ2-5; the match to TRBD2 covers 7 bases. The DNA end favors TRBJ2-7, so the J call may be wrong. Germline CDR1 reads MGHRA; CDR2 reads YSYEKL. The CDR3 extends over 14 amino acids. CDR3 protein: CASSPISGDYEQYF. CDR3 bases: TGCGCCAGCAGCCCGATAAGCGGGGACTACGAGCAGTACTTC.

The chain uses TRBV5-1 and TRBJ2-5, with 10 nucleotides matching TRBD2. Germline V gene lookup returns CDR1 SGHRS and CDR2 YFSETQ. The V segment lost 4 bases and the J segment 4 bases; nucleotides outside the gene matches: 16. The CDR3 extends over 18 amino acids. The CDR3 sequence is CASSPSPGPSGRGETQYF. The CDR3 region has the DNA TGCGCCAGCAGCCCGTCGCCCGGGCCTAGCGGGAGAGGAGAGACCCAGTACTTC.